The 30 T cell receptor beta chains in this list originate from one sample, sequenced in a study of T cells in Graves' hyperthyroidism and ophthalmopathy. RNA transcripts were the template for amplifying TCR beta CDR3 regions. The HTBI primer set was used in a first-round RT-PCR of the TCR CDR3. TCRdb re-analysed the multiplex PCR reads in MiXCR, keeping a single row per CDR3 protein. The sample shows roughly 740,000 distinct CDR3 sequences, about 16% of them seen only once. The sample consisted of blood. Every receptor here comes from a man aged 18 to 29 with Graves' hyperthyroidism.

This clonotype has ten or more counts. The CDR3 DNA reads as TGTGCCAGCTCACCAGTATCTGAGCGGCTGGGGGAGCTGTTTTTT. Protein sequence: CASSPVSERLGELFF. The chain couples TRBV18 to TRBJ2-2; possible D gene TRBD2, 5 bases. The ends were cut back, 2 bases at V and 8 bases at J, with 15 bases in the middle. This CDR3 contains 15 residues. Germline CDR1 reads KGHSH; CDR2 reads LQKENI.

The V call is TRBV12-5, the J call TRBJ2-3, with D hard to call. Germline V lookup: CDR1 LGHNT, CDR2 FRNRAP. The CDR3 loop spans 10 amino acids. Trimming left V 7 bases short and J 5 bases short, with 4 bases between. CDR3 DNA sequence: TGTGCTAGTGCGGAAGATACGCAGTATTTT. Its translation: CASAEDTQYF. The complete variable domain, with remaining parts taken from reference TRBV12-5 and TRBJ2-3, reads DARVTQTPRHKVTEMGQEVTMRCQPILGHNTVFWYRQTMMQGLELLAYFRNRAPLDDSGMPKDRFSAEMPDATLATLKIQPSEPRDSAVYFCASAEDTQYFGPGTRLTVL.

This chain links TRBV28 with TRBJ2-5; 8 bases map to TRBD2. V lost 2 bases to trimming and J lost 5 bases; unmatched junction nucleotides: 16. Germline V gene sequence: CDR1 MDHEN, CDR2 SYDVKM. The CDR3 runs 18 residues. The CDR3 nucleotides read TGTGCCAGCAGTTTAACCTTTAGCGGGATACGCTCTAGGGAGACCCAGTACTTC. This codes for CASSLTFSGIRSRETQYF.

CDR3 coding DNA: TGTGCCAGCAGCGTAATAATGAGCGGCTGGGACACCGGGGAGCTGTTTTTT. This codes for CASSVIMSGWDTGELFF. The rearrangement joins TRBV9 to TRBJ2-2; maybe TRBD2 (5 bases). V lost 1 base to trimming and J lost 3 bases, with 16 bases between them. This CDR3 is 17 amino acids long. Germline CDR1 SGDLS, CDR2 YYNGEE.

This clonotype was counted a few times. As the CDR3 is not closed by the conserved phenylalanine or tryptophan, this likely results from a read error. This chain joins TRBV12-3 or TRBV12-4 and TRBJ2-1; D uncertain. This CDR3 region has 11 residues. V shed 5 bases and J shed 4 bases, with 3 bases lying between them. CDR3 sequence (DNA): TGTGCCAGCAGTAATTACAATGAGCAGTTCTCC. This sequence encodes CASSNYNEQFS.

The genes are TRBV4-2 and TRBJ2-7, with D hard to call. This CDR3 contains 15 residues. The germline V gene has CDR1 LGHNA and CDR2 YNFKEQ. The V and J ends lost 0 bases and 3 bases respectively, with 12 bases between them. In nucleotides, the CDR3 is TGTGCCAGCAGCCAAGAAGGTAAACCCAACTACGAGCAGTACTTC. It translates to CASSQEGKPNYEQYF.

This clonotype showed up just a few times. In DNA form, the CDR3 reads TGTGCCAGCAGCCAAGATTGGGCCGCTGATTCTAACTATGGCTACACCTTC. This encodes CASSQDWAADSNYGYTF. The chain employs TRBV3-1 and TRBJ1-2; D unresolved. V lost 0 bases and J 0 bases, leaving 14 bases between the germline ends. The CDR3 has 17 amino acids. Germline V gene sequence: CDR1 LGHDT, CDR2 YNNKEL (reference sequence).

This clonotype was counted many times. The CDR3 loop reads CASSPREAGGRNEQFF. The CDR3 DNA sequence: TGTGCCAGCTCACCTCGGGAAGCGGGAGGGCGCAATGAGCAGTTCTTC. The V and J genes are TRBV18 and TRBJ2-1; 10 nucleotides agree with TRBD2. V dropped 3 bases and J dropped 6; count of bases not matched to a gene: 8. Germline V gene data show CDR1 as KGHSH and CDR2 as LQKENI. The CDR3 consists of 16 residues. Using reference TRBV18 and TRBJ2-1 for the parts outside the CDR3, the full variable domain is NAGVMQNPRHLVRRRGQEARLRCSPMKGHSHVYWYRQLPEEGLKFMVYLQKENIIDESGMPKERFSAEFPKEGPSILRIQQVVRGDSAAYFCASSPREAGGRNEQFFGPGTRLTVL.

CDR3 sequence reads: CASSYPDRLGEQFF. CDR3 bases: TGTGCCAGCAGTTACCCGGACAGACTCGGGGAGCAGTTCTTC. The chain uses TRBV6-2 or TRBV6-3 and TRBJ2-1, with D possibly being TRBD1 (6 bases). CDR3 length: 14 residues. Trimming left V 2 bases short and J 10 bases short, with 15 bases between. Germline V lookup: CDR1 MNHEY, CDR2 SVGEGT.

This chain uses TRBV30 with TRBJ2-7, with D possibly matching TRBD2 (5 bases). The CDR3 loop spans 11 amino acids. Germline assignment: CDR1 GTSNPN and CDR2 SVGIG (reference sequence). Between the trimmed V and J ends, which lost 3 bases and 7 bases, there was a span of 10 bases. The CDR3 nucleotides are TGTGCCTGGAGACCCGGGGTGGAGCAGTACTTC. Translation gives CAWRPGVEQYF.

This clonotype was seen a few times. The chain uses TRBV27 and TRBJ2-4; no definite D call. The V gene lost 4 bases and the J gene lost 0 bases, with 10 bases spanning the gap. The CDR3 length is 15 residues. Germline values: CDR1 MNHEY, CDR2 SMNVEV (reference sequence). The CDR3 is CASSSLPLAKNIQYF. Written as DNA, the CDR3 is TGTGCCAGCAGTTCACTGCCGCTAGCCAAAAACATTCAGTACTTC.

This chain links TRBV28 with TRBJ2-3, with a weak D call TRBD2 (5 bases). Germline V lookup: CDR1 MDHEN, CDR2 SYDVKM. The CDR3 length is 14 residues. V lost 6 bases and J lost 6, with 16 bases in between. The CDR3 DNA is TGTGCCAGCAGCCAAAGGCTAGCTTGGGATACGCAGTATTTT. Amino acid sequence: CASSQRLAWDTQYF.

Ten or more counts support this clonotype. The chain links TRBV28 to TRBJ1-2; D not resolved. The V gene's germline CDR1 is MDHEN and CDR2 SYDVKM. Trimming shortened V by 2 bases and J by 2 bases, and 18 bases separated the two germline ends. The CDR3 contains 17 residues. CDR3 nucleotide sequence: TGTGCCAGCAGTTTAACTGATACAAGCAACGTAAACTATGGCTACACCTTC. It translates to CASSLTDTSNVNYGYTF.

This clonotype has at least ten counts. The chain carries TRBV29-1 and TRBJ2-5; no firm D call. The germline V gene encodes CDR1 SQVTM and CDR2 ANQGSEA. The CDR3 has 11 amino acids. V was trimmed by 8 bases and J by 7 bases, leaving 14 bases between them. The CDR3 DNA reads TGCAGCTCCATTGCAGGTGCGACCCAGTACTTC. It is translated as CSSIAGATQYF. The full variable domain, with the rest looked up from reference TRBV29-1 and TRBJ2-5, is SAVISQKPSRDICQRGTSLTIQCQVDSQVTMMFWYRQQPGQSLTLIATANQGSEATYESGFVIDKFPISRPNLTFSTLTVSNMSPEDSSIYLCSSIAGATQYFGPGTRLLVL.

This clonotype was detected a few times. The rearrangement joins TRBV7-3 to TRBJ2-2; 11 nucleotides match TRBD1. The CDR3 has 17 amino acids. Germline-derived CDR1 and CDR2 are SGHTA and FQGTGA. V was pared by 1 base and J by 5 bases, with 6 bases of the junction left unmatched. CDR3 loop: CASSLNSDRGLTGELFF. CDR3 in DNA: TGTGCCAGCAGCTTAAATTCGGACAGGGGGCTGACCGGGGAGCTGTTTTTT. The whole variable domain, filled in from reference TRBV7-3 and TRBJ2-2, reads GAGVSQTPSNKVTEKGKYVELRCDPISGHTALYWYRQSLGQGPEFLIYFQGTGAADDSGLPNDRFFAVRPEGSVSTLKIQRTERGDSAVYLCASSLNSDRGLTGELFFGEGSRLTVL.

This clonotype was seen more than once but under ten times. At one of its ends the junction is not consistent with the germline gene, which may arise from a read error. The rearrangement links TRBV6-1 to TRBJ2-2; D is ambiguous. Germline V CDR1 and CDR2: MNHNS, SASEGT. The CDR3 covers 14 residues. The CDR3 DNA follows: TGTGCCAGCAGCGAAGGGTCGTACACCGGGGAGCTGTTTTTT. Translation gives CASSEGSYTGELFF.

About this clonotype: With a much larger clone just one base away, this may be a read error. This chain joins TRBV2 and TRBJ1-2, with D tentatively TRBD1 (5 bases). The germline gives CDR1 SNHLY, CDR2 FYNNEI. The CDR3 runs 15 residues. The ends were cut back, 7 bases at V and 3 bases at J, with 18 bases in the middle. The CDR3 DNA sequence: TGTGCCAGCAACCGATTGGACGGGGGGGACTATGGCTACACCTTC. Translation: CASNRLDGGDYGYTF.

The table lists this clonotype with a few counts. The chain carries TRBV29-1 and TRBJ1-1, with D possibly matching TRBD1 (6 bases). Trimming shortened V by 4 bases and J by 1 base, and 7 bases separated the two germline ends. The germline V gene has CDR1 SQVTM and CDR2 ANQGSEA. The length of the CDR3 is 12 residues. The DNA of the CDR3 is TGCAGCGTTGGACAGGAGAACACTGAAGCTTTCTTT. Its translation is CSVGQENTEAFF.

CDR3 region: CASSYREVGTEAFF. The CDR3 DNA reads TGTGCCAGCAGTTACAGGGAGGTGGGCACTGAAGCTTTCTTT. The chain combines TRBV6-5 with TRBJ1-1; D is ambiguous. Deletions cut 2 bases from V and 4 bases from J, with 11 bases between. This CDR3 is built from 14 residues. Germline V CDR1 and CDR2: MNHEY, SVGAGI.

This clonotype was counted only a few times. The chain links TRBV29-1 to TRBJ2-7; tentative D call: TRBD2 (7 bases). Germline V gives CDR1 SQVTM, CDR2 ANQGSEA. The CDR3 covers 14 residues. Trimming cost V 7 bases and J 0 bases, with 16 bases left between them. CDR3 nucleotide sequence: TGCAGCGCGGGGGGCCAGTTTCCCTCCTACGAGCAGTACTTC. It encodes CSAGGQFPSYEQYF.

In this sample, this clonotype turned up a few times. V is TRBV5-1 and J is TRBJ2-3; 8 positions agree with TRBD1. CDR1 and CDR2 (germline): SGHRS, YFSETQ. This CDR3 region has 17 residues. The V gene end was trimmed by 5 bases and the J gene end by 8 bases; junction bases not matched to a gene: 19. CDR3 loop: CASRDADRDPLSGTQYF. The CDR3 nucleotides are TGCGCCAGCAGGGATGCGGACAGGGACCCCCTATCCGGTACGCAGTATTTT.

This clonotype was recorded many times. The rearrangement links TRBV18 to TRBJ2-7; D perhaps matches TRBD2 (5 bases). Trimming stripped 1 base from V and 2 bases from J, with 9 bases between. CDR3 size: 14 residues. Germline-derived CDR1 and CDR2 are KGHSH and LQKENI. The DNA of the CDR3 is TGTGCCAGCTCACCACTCGTAGCGACCTACGAGCAGTACTTC. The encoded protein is CASSPLVATYEQYF.

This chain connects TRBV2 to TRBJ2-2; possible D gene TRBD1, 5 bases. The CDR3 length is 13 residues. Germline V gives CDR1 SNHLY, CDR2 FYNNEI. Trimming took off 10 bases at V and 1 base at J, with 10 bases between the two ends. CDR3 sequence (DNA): TGTGCCATGTTGGGGCAGAACACCGGGGAGCTGTTTTTT. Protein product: CAMLGQNTGELFF.

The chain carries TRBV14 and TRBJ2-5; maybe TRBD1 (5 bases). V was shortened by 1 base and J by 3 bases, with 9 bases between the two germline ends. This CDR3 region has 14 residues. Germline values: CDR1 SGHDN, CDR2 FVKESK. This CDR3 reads CASSQVGREETQYF. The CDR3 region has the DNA TGTGCCAGCAGCCAAGTAGGCAGGGAAGAGACCCAGTACTTC.

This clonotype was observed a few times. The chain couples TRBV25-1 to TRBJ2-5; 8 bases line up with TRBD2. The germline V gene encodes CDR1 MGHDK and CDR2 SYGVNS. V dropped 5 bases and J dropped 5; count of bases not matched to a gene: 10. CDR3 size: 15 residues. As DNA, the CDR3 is TGTGCCAGCAGTCCTAGAGCGGGAGTCGAGGAGACCCAGTACTTC. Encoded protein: CASSPRAGVEETQYF.

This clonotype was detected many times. CDR3 coding DNA: TGTGCCAGCAGTTCCCGAGGGGCTAGCGGGAGGTACAATGAGCAGTTCTTC. Translated: CASSSRGASGRYNEQFF. The gene calls are TRBV28 and TRBJ2-1, with 11 bases lining up with TRBD2. The CDR3 is made up of 17 amino acids. Trimming cost V 4 bases and J 4 bases; bases outside gene matches: 9. Germline assignment: CDR1 MDHEN and CDR2 SYDVKM.

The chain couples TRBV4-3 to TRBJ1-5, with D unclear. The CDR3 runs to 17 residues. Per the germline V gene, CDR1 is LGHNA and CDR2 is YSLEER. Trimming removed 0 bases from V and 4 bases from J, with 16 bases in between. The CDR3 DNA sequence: TGCGCCAGCAGCCAAGATAGGGCTGCACACTCAAATCAGCCCCAGCATTTT. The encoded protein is CASSQDRAAHSNQPQHF.

CDR3 bases: TGTGCCAGCAGCGTCGACAGGGTGAGCACTGAAGCTTTCTTT. Its protein product is CASSVDRVSTEAFF. The chain links TRBV9 to TRBJ1-1, with 7 positions matching TRBD1. V was clipped by 2 bases and J by 4 bases; unmatched bases: 5. The CDR3 is 14 residues long. The V gene's germline CDR1 is SGDLS and CDR2 YYNGEE.

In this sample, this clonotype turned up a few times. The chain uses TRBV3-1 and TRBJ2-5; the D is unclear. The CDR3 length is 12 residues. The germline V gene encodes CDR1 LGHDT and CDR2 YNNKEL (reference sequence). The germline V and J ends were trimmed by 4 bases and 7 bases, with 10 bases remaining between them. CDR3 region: CASSPYTWTQYF. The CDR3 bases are TGTGCCAGCAGCCCCTATACGTGGACCCAGTACTTC.

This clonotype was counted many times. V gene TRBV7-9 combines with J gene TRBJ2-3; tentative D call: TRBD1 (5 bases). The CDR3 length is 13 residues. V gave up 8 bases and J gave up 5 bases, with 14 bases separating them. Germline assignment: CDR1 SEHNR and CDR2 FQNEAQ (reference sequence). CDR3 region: CASLGGDRDTQYF. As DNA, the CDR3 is TGTGCCAGCCTCGGTGGCGACAGAGATACGCAGTATTTT.